A single sample is the source of the 3 T cell receptor beta chains below, sequenced in a study of blood T cell repertoires in COVID-19. Generated by immunoSEQ multiplex PCR, the TCRdb table keeps only in-frame clones and is missing some. The table records over 350,000 clones, roughly 87% of them present only once. Sequencing was done on a sample of PBMCs or T cells enriched from blood (not recorded which). The source is a woman between 18 and 30 years old with acute COVID-19.

This chain links TRBV7-9 with TRBJ1-4, with D unclear. V was shortened by 5 bases and J by 0 bases, with 10 bases between the two germline ends. Germline lookup yields CDR1 SEHNR and CDR2 FQNEAQ (reference sequence). The CDR3 covers 15 residues. The chain's CDR3 is CASSPSQATNEKLFF. The CDR3 DNA reads TGTGCCAGCAGCCCGAGTCAGGCAACTAATGAAAAACTGTTTTTT.

The chain joins TRBV7-9 to TRBJ2-7, with 7 bases fitting TRBD1. Losses at the gene ends were 1 base for V and 3 bases for J; bases not matched to a gene: 3. The CDR3 totals 14 residues. The germline gives CDR1 SEHNR, CDR2 FQNEAQ (reference sequence). The CDR3 is CASSLVAGGYEQYF. For the CDR3, the DNA is TGTGCCAGCAGCTTAGTGGCAGGGGGCTACGAGCAGTACTTC. The full variable domain, rest sourced from reference TRBV7-9 and TRBJ2-7, is DTGVSQNPRHKITKRGQNVTFRCDPISEHNRLYWYRQTLGQGPEFLTYFQNEAQLEKSRLLSDRFSAERPKGSFSTLEIQRTEQGDSAMYLCASSLVAGGYEQYFGPGTRLTVT.

The chain combines TRBV7-9 with TRBJ1-2; a possible D gene is TRBD1 (6 bases). Trimming took 1 base from V and 5 from J, leaving 8 bases between them. The CDR3 totals 13 residues. Germline lookup yields CDR1 SEHNR and CDR2 FQNEAQ (reference sequence). CDR3: CASSLVTGYGYTF. CDR3 DNA sequence: TGTGCCAGCAGCTTAGTAACAGGGTATGGCTACACCTTC. Variable domain in full (rest from reference TRBV7-9 and TRBJ1-2): DTGVSQNPRHKITKRGQNVTFRCDPISEHNRLYWYRQTLGQGPEFLTYFQNEAQLEKSRLLSDRFSAERPKGSFSTLEIQRTEQGDSAMYLCASSLVTGYGYTFGSGTRLTVV.